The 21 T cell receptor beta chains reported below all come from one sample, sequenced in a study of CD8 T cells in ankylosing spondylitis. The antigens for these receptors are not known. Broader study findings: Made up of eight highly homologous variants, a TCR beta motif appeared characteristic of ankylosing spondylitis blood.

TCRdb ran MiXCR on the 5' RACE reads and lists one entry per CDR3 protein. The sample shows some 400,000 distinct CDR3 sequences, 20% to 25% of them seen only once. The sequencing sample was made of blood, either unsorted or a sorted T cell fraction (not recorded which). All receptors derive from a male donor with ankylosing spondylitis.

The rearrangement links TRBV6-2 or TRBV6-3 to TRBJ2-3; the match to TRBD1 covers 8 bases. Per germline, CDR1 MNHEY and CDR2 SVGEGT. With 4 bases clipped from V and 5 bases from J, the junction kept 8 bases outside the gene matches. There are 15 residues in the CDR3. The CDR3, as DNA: TGTGCCAGCAGTTCCCCGACAGGGGCGGTAGATACGCAGTATTTT. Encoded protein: CASSSPTGAVDTQYF.

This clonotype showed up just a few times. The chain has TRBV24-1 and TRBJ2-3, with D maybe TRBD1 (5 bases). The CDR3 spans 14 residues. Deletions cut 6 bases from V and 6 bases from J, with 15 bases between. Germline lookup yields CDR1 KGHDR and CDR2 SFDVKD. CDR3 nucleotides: TGTGCCACCAGTCCGACAGAGTGGCAGGATACGCAGTATTTT. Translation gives CATSPTEWQDTQYF.

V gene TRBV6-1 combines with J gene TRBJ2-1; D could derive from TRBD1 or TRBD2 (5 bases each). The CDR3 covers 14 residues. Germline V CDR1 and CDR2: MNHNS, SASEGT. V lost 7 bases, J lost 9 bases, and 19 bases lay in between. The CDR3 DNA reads TGTGCCAGCACGCTTCGCGGGCACCAGGGTGAGCAGTTCTTC. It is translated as CASTLRGHQGEQFF.

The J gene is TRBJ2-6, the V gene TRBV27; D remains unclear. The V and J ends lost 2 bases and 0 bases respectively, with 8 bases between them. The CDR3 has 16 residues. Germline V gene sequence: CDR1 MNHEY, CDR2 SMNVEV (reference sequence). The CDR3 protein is CASSLQVNSGANVLTF. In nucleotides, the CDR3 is TGTGCCAGCAGTTTACAGGTTAACTCTGGGGCCAACGTCCTGACTTTC.

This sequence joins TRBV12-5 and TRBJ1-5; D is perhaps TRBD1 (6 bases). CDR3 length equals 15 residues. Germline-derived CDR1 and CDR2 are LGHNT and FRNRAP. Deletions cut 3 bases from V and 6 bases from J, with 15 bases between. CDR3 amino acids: CASGFLTGQRQPQHF. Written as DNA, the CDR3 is TGTGCTAGTGGTTTCCTGACAGGTCAGCGTCAGCCCCAGCATTTT. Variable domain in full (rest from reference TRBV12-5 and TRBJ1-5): DARVTQTPRHKVTEMGQEVTMRCQPILGHNTVFWYRQTMMQGLELLAYFRNRAPLDDSGMPKDRFSAEMPDATLATLKIQPSEPRDSAVYFCASGFLTGQRQPQHFGDGTRLSIL.

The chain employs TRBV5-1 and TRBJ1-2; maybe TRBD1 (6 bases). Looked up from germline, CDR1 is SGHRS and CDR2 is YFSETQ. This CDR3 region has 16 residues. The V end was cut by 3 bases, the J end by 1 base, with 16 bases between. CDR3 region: CASSSGRTEDNYGYTF. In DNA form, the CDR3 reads TGCGCCAGCAGCTCGGGGCGGACAGAGGATAACTATGGCTACACCTTC.

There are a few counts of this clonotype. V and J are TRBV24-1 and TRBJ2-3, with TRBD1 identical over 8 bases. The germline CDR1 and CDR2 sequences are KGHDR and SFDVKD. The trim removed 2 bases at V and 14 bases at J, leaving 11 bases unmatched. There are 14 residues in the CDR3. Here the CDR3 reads CATSDSFRGLRRYF. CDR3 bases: TGTGCCACCAGTGATTCGTTCAGGGGGCTAAGGCGGTATTTT.

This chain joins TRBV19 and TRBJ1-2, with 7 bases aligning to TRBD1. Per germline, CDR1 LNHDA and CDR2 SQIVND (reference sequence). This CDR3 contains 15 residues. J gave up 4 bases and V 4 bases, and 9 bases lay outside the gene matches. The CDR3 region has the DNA TGTGCCAGTAGTACCCACAGGGGCGCCGTCTATGGCTACACCTTC. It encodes CASSTHRGAVYGYTF. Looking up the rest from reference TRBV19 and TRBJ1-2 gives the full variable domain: DGGITQSPKYLFRKEGQNVTLSCEQNLNHDAMYWYRQDPGQGLRLIYYSQIVNDFQKGDIAEGYSVSREKKESFPLTVTSAQKNPTAFYLCASSTHRGAVYGYTFGSGTRLTVV.

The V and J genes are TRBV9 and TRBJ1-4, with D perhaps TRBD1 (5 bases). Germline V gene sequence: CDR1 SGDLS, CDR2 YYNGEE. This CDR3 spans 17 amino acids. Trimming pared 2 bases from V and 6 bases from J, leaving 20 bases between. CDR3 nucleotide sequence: TGTGCCAGCAGCGTGCGGGGCCGGTTGGGACCCGATGAAAAACTGTTTTTT. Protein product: CASSVRGRLGPDEKLFF.

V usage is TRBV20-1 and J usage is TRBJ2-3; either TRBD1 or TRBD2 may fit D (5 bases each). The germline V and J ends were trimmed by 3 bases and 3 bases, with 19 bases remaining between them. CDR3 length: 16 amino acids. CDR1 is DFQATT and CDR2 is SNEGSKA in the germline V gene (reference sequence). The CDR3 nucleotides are TGCAGTGCTAGTTTTCCCACTAGGACATCAACAGATACGCAGTATTTT. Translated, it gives CSASFPTRTSTDTQYF.

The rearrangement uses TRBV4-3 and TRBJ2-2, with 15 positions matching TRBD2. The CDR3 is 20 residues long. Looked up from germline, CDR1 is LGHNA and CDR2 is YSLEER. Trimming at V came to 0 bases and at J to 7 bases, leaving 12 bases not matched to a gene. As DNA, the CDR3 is TGCGCCAGCAGCCAAGATTCCGGCCCGGGACTAGCGGGAGGCGGCGGGGAGCTGTTTTTT. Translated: CASSQDSGPGLAGGGGELFF.

CDR3 sequence (DNA): TGTGCCAGCAGCGTCCACGGGGGGGGCACAGATACGCAGTATTTT. Its protein product is CASSVHGGGTDTQYF. The chain links TRBV9 to TRBJ2-3; TRBD2 matches at 8 bases. The CDR3 has 15 amino acids. J was trimmed by 1 base and V by 2 bases; bases with no gene match: 3. Germline V gene sequence: CDR1 SGDLS, CDR2 YYNGEE.

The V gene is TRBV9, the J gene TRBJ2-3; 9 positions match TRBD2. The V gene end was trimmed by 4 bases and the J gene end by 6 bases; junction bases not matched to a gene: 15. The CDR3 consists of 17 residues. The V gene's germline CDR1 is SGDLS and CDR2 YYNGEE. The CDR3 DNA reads TGTGCCAGCAGCACCACCATGCCAGCGGGAGGCCTGGATACGCAGTATTTT. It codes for CASSTTMPAGGLDTQYF.

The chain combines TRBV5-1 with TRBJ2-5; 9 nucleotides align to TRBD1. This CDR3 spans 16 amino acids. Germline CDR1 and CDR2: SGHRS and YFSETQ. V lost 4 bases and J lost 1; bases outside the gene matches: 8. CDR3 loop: CASSNRDRASQETQYF. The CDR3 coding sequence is TGCGCCAGCAGCAACCGGGACAGGGCCTCCCAAGAGACCCAGTACTTC. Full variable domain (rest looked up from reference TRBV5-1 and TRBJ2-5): KAGVTQTPRYLIKTRGQQVTLSCSPISGHRSVSWYQQTPGQGLQFLFEYFSETQRNKGNFPGRFSGRQFSNSRSEMNVSTLELGDSALYLCASSNRDRASQETQYFGPGTRLLVL.

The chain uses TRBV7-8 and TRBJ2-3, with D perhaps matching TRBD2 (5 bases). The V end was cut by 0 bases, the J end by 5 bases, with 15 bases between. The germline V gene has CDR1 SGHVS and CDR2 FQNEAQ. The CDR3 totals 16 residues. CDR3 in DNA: TGTGCCAGCAGCTTAGCGGGTGATGGGAGAGGAGATACGCAGTATTTT. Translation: CASSLAGDGRGDTQYF.

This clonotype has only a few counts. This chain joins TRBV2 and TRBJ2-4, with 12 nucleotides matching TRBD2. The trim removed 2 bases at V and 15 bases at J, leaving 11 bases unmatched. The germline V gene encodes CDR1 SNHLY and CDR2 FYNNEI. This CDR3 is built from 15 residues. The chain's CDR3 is CASSERLAGGAGVYF. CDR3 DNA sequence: TGTGCCAGCAGTGAAAGGCTAGCGGGAGGGGCGGGGGTGTACTTC.

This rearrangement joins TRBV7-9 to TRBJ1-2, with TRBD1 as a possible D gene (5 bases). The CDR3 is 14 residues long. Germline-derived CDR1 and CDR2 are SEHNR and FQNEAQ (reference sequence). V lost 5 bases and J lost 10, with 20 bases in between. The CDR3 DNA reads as TGTGCCAGCAGCACTACTGCAGGGACTAGTGACTACACCTTC. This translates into CASSTTAGTSDYTF.

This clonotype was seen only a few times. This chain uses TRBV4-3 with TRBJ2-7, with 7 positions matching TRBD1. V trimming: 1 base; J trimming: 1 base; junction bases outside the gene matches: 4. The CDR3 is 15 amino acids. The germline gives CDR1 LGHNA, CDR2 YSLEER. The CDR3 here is CASSQAPGQSYEQYF. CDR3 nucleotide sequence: TGCGCCAGCAGCCAAGCACCGGGACAGTCCTACGAGCAGTACTTC.

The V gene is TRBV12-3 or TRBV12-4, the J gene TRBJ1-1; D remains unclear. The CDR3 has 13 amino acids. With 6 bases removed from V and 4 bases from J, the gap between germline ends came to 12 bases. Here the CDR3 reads CASSWMEGTEAFF. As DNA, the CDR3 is TGTGCCAGCAGCTGGATGGAGGGCACTGAAGCTTTCTTT.

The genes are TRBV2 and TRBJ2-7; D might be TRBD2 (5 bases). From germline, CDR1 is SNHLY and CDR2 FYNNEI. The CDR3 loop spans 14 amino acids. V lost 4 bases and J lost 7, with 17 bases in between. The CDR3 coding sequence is TGTGCCAGCAGTGTATTTGCGGGTGGCTCGGAGCAGTACTTC. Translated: CASSVFAGGSEQYF.

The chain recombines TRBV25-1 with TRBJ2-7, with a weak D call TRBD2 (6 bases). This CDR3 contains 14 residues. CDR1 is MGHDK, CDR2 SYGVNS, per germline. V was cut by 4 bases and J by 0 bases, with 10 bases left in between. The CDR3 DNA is TGTGCCAGCAGTGGGCGGGGACCCTCCTACGAGCAGTACTTC. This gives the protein CASSGRGPSYEQYF.